One and the same sample provided the 17 T cell receptor beta chains below, sequenced in a study of molecular identifiers for immune sequencing clone quantification. TCRdb reanalysed the PCR reads using MiXCR and keeps one entry per CDR3 protein. In the table there are fewer than 350,000 distinct CDR3 sequences, about 20% of which are singletons. The sample was naive CD8+ T cells from blood, with Jurkat cell RNA spiked in. Subset denoted: FACS-sorted CD8+CD4-CCR7+CD45RA+ naive T cells. All receptors come from a human donor in good health. Some libraries in this study had Jurkat cell RNA spiked in.

Here the CDR3 reads CASSQGPFEGNNEQFF. CDR3 DNA sequence: TGCGCCAGCAGCCAAGGTCCCTTCGAGGGAAACAATGAGCAGTTCTTC. The rearrangement links TRBV4-3 to TRBJ2-1; a weak D match, TRBD2 (5 bases). Germline V gives CDR1 LGHNA, CDR2 YSLEER. Between the trimmed V and J ends, which lost 1 base and 5 bases, there was a span of 15 bases. This CDR3 has 16 amino acids.

A few counts support this clonotype. The chain couples TRBV28 to TRBJ2-5, with unresolved D. This CDR3 is built from 11 residues. Germline V gene sequence: CDR1 MDHEN, CDR2 SYDVKM. Trimming removed 8 bases from V and 5 bases from J, with 9 bases in between. The chain's CDR3 is CASRSAETQYF. CDR3 coding DNA: TGTGCCAGCCGGTCGGCTGAGACCCAGTACTTC.

The rearrangement joins TRBV7-9 to TRBJ1-4; a possible D gene is TRBD1 (6 bases). Trimming shortened V by 4 bases and J by 5 bases, and 14 bases separated the two germline ends. The CDR3 has 15 amino acids. Germline CDR1 reads SEHNR; CDR2 reads FQNEAQ (reference sequence). CDR3 region: CASSSNRDTNEKLFF. CDR3 DNA sequence: TGTGCCAGCAGCTCGAACCGGGACACCAATGAAAAACTGTTTTTT.

In regard to this clonotype: Just one base apart from a much larger clone, this may be a read error. DNA for the CDR3: TGCAGCGTGGAGCGGGAGGCTAACTACAATGAGCAGTCCTTC. Its protein product is CSVEREANYNEQSF. The chain employs TRBV29-1 and TRBJ2-1, with TRBD2 matching over 9 bases. CDR3 length: 14 residues. Looked up from germline, CDR1 is SQVTM and CDR2 is ANQGSEA.

In this sample, this clonotype turned up many times. The chain carries TRBV4-1 and TRBJ1-3; no reliable D call. Per the germline V gene, CDR1 is MGHRA and CDR2 is YSYEKL. This CDR3 has 13 residues. Trimming took 4 bases from V and 3 from J, leaving 7 bases between them. The CDR3: CASSPQNGNTIYF. The CDR3 nucleotides read TGCGCCAGCAGCCCTCAGAATGGAAACACCATATATTTT.

This clonotype was seen repeatedly, ten times or more. The chain recombines TRBV4-1 with TRBJ2-1; 8 positions match TRBD2. The CDR3 consists of 16 residues. Germline values: CDR1 MGHRA, CDR2 YSYEKL. V was pared by 4 bases and J by 5 bases, with 10 bases of the junction left unmatched. In nucleotides, the CDR3 is TGCGCCAGCAGCCTGCAATTAGCGGGGAGCAACAATGAGCAGTTCTTC. Its protein product is CASSLQLAGSNNEQFF.

This clonotype was counted ten times or more. The rearrangement links TRBV29-1 to TRBJ1-1, with 7 bases lining up with TRBD1. J was trimmed by 5 bases and V by 8 bases; bases with no gene match: 11. The CDR3 spans 13 residues. CDR1 is SQVTM and CDR2 is ANQGSEA in the germline V gene. Here the CDR3 DNA reads TGCAGCACCCGGGACAGCGAAAGTACTGAAGCTTTCTTT. Its protein product is CSTRDSESTEAFF. Filled out from reference TRBV29-1 and TRBJ1-1, the complete variable domain reads SAVISQKPSRDICQRGTSLTIQCQVDSQVTMMFWYRQQPGQSLTLIATANQGSEATYESGFVIDKFPISRPNLTFSTLTVSNMSPEDSSIYLCSTRDSESTEAFFGQGTRLTVV.

This clonotype was seen repeatedly, ten times or more. The chain combines TRBV7-9 with TRBJ2-4; 7 nucleotides match TRBD1. From germline, CDR1 is SEHNR and CDR2 FQNEAQ (reference sequence). The CDR3 totals 13 residues. Germline trimming cut 5 bases from V and 7 bases from J; bases unmatched to any gene: 5. In DNA form, the CDR3 reads TGTGCCAGCAGCCTGGCACAGGGGAACATTCAGTACTTC. Translating gives CASSLAQGNIQYF.

This rearrangement joins TRBV15 to TRBJ2-3; 9 bases are a match to TRBD2. V trimming: 0 bases; J trimming: 4 bases; junction bases outside the gene matches: 8. This CDR3 region has 17 residues. Germline assignment: CDR1 LNHNV and CDR2 YYDKDF (reference sequence). The DNA for the CDR3 is TGTGCCACCAGCAGAGATGGAGGGATAGCGGGAGCAGATACGCAGTATTTT. Its translation is CATSRDGGIAGADTQYF. Full variable domain (remainder filled in from reference TRBV15 and TRBJ2-3): DAMVIQNPRYQVTQFGKPVTLSCSQTLNHNVMYWYQQKSSQAPKLLFHYYDKDFNNEADTPDNFQSRRPNTSFCFLDIRSPGLGDTAMYLCATSRDGGIAGADTQYFGPGTRLTVL.

Ten or more counts support this clonotype. The rearrangement links TRBV5-6 to TRBJ2-7; no firm D call. The V end lost 3 bases, the J end lost 7 bases, and 8 bases lay between the germline ends. CDR1 and CDR2 from the germline V gene are SGHDT and YYEEEE. The CDR3 has 11 residues. The CDR3 sequence is CASSSMGEQYF. Written as DNA, the CDR3 is TGTGCCAGCAGCTCAATGGGGGAGCAGTACTTC.

This clonotype was observed a handful of times. The rearrangement links TRBV12-3 or TRBV12-4 to TRBJ1-1; TRBD1 might be the D (6 bases). This CDR3 is 17 amino acids long. Trimming left V 1 base short and J 0 bases short, with 15 bases between. CDR3 sequence: CASSLDPRTEMNTEAFF. The CDR3 coding sequence is TGTGCCAGCAGTTTAGACCCCAGGACAGAAATGAACACTGAAGCTTTCTTT.

A remark on this clonotype: A much larger clone sits a single nucleotide away, making a read error possible. The rearrangement links TRBV6-5 to TRBJ2-7; TRBD2 is a possible D gene (6 bases). The germline gives CDR1 MNHEY, CDR2 SVGAGI. This CDR3 contains 15 residues. CDR3 coding DNA: TGTGCCAGCAGTTACCTAGACGGGAGTAGTTACGGGCAGTACTTC. It specifies CASSYLDGSSYGQYF.

The chain recombines TRBV15 with TRBJ1-1, with D perhaps matching TRBD1 (5 bases). This CDR3 contains 13 residues. Looked up from germline, CDR1 is LNHNV and CDR2 is YYDKDF (reference sequence). The V gene lost 6 bases and the J gene lost 4 bases, with 12 bases spanning the gap. The CDR3 bases are TGTGCCACCAGGGAGCAGGGCAGCACTGAAGCTTTCTTT. It translates to CATREQGSTEAFF.

This clonotype came up many times. The chain couples TRBV7-9 to TRBJ2-3; 13 bases match TRBD2. This CDR3 spans 15 amino acids. J was trimmed by 4 bases and V by 5 bases; bases with no gene match: 3. CDR1 and CDR2 (germline): SEHNR, FQNEAQ (reference sequence). CDR3 DNA: TGTGCCAGCAGCGGGACTAGCGGGGTAGCAGATACGCAGTATTTT. Amino acids: CASSGTSGVADTQYF. Variable domain in full (rest from reference TRBV7-9 and TRBJ2-3): DTGVSQNPRHKITKRGQNVTFRCDPISEHNRLYWYRQTLGQGPEFLTYFQNEAQLEKSRLLSDRFSAERPKGSFSTLEIQRTEQGDSAMYLCASSGTSGVADTQYFGPGTRLTVL.

As regards this clonotype: This sequence may be a read error, since a much larger clone differs from it by one base. The chain carries TRBV4-3 and TRBJ1-1; 8 nucleotides agree with TRBD1. This CDR3 region has 15 residues. The germline V gene has CDR1 LGHNA and CDR2 YSLEER. The CDR3 reads CASCQDRQGATEAFF. CDR3 DNA sequence: TGCGCCAGCTGCCAAGACAGGCAGGGGGCCACTGAAGCTTTCTTT.

Regarding this clonotype: Germline is not matched at one junction end, which may reflect a read error. The J gene is TRBJ2-1, the V gene TRBV12-3 or TRBV12-4; D remains unclear. This CDR3 spans 11 amino acids. The CDR3 DNA is TGTGCCTGCAGTTTAGGCCCCCCGGAGTTCTTC. Its translation is CACSLGPPEFF.

This clonotype was seen at least ten times. The gene calls are TRBV6-1 and TRBJ1-1; possibly TRBD1 for D (5 bases). The CDR3 extends over 12 amino acids. Looked up from germline, CDR1 is MNHNS and CDR2 is SASEGT. The V end was cut by 6 bases, the J end by 5 bases, with 10 bases between. The CDR3 DNA follows: TGTGCCAGCAGCAGGGTAGGGACTGAAGCTTTCTTT. Encoded protein: CASSRVGTEAFF.